This TCR beta chain was captured in a study of T cells in Graves' hyperthyroidism and ophthalmopathy. TCR beta CDR3 region amplification was performed from RNA transcripts. The HTBI primer set drove a first-round RT-PCR of the TCR CDR3. TCRdb analysed the multiplex PCR reads with MiXCR anew, one entry per CDR3 protein. Here the sample spans under 650,000 distinct CDR3 sequences, 15% to 20% being singletons. Germline loops: CDR1 MDHEN, CDR2 SYDVKM. The CDR3 is 14 amino acids. Deletions cut 6 bases from V and 2 bases from J, with 11 bases between. Uncontrolled infection, other autoimmune disease, pregnancy and lactation each barred patients from inclusion.

This clonotype was sampled from a woman aged 30 to 39 with Graves' hyperthyroidism. V is TRBV28 and J is TRBJ1-5; unclear D gene. Sequenced input: blood. CDR3 in amino acids: CASRTTYGNQPQHF. The CDR3 coding sequence is TGTGCCAGCAGGACGACATACGGCAATCAGCCCCAGCATTTT.